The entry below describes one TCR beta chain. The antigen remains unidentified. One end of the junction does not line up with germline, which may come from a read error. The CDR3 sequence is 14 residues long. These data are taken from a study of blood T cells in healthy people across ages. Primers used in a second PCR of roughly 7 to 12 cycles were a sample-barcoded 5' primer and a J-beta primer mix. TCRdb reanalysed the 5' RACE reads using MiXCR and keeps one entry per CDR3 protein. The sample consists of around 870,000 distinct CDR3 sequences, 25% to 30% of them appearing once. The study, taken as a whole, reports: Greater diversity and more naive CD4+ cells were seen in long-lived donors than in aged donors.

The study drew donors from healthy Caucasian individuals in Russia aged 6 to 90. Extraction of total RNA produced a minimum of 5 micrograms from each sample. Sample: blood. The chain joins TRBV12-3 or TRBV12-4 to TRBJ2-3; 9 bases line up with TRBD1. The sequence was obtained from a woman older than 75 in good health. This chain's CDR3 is CASRQGAGADAQYF. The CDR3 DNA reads TGTGCCAGCAGACAGGGGGCTGGCGCAGATGCGCAGTATTTT.